The present entry profiles one TCR beta chain with its context. The ends lost 6 bases at V and 8 bases at J; junction bases unmatched: 12. CDR1 is LGHDT and CDR2 is YNNKEL in the germline V gene (reference sequence). The CDR3 loop spans 16 amino acids. Sequencing of TCR beta drew on CD8+ and CD4+ T cells from blood. As controls, healthy donors matched for age and sex were used. TEMRA cells were FACS-enriched, unlike CD8+ and CD4+ T cells, which were negatively isolated. These data originate in a study of CD8 T cells in Susac syndrome. RNA totalling roughly 0.5 to 1 ug underwent reverse transcription with random hexamers. TCR beta CDR3 was amplified by immunoSEQ multiplex PCR. This amplification extended across 54 Vbeta and 13 Jbeta segments. TCRdb reprocessed the immunoSEQ multiplex PCR reads via MiXCR and lists one record per CDR3 protein. The sample lists about 200,000 distinct CDR3 sequences, 85% to 95% occurring once.

This rearrangement joins TRBV3-1 to TRBJ2-1, with 11 bases aligning to TRBD2. Sequences were obtained from CD4+ T cells from PBMCs. This TCR was recovered from a human donor in good health. The DNA of the CDR3 is TGTGCCAGCAGGGAGACTAGCGGGGATCGCATCTATGAGCAGTTCTTC. This sequence encodes CASRETSGDRIYEQFF.